What follows is one T cell receptor beta chain and its context. As yet, its antigen is unknown. Primed by a sample-barcoded 5' primer and a J-beta primer mix, a second PCR proceeded for 7 to 11 cycles. Each cDNA molecule, via a template-switch adaptor with 12 random nucleotides, was tagged. TCRdb re-called the 5' RACE reads with MiXCR, one entry per CDR3 protein. The data show about 640,000 distinct CDR3 sequences, with 58% seen just once and 35% to 40% held by the top ten. The sample originates from a study of blood T cells in healthy people across ages. Broader study findings: For the donors, CMV status was unknown and possibly confounded expanded clonotype changes.

For every donor, a draw yielded about 9.7 milliliters of peripheral blood. They isolated at least 6 million PBMCs from each sample. The CDR3 has 14 residues. Trimming at V came to 6 bases and at J to 4 bases, leaving 6 bases not matched to a gene. Germline CDR1 and CDR2: DFQATT and SNEGSKA (reference sequence). The specimen sequenced was blood. V gene TRBV20-1 combines with J gene TRBJ2-1, with 10 positions matching TRBD2. This receptor was taken from a man between 60 and 75 years old in good health. The CDR3 reads CSATTSGSYNEQFF. The CDR3 DNA sequence: TGCAGTGCCACGACTAGCGGGTCTTACAATGAGCAGTTCTTC.